Listed below are T cell receptor beta chains from one sample, sequenced in a study of regulatory T cells in long-lasting Graves disease. TCRdb used MiXCR to reprocess the multiplex PCR reads, holding one entry per CDR3 protein. The repertoire holds hundreds of thousands of distinct CDR3 sequences, with roughly 18% as singletons. This material consisted of peripheral blood mononuclear cells (PBMCs), taken at new diagnosis, from a patient treated with antithyroid drugs. These receptors were collected from a female donor with Graves disease. Both conserved end residues are part of each CDR3. D genes are given only for firm matches. Where a row states a size, it is once, few, many or the class of an expanded clone; other rows omit it.

clone_size: many; v_call: TRBV12-3/TRBV12-4; j_call: TRBJ2-3; d_call: NA; cdr3_nt: TGTGCCAGCCGATGGGAGTGGGGCACAGATACGCAGTATTTT; cdr3_aa: CASRWEWGTDTQYF
clone_size: few; v_call: TRBV28; j_call: TRBJ2-2; d_call: TRBD2; cdr3_nt: TGTGCCAGCAGTTTCCCTATGGCGGGGGGCTACACCGGGGAGCTGTTTTTT; cdr3_aa: CASSFPMAGGYTGELFF
clone_size: many; v_call: TRBV28; j_call: TRBJ2-1; d_call: NA; cdr3_nt: TGTGCCAGCACCCTTGCAGGCAATGAGCAGTTCTTC; cdr3_aa: CASTLAGNEQFF
clone_size: many; v_call: TRBV28; j_call: TRBJ2-3; d_call: NA; cdr3_nt: TGTGCCAGCAGTGGATGGCAGCACACAGATACGCAGTATTTT; cdr3_aa: CASSGWQHTDTQYF
clone_size: NA; v_call: TRBV6-9; j_call: TRBJ2-7; d_call: TRBD1; cdr3_nt: TGTACCAGCAGTTATTCCGGGACAGGGGGCAACGAGCAGTACTTC; cdr3_aa: CTSSYSGTGGNEQYF
clone_size: many; v_call: TRBV5-4; j_call: TRBJ2-3; d_call: TRBD2; cdr3_nt: TGTGCCAGCAGCTTGGTTAGCGGGAGGGATACGCAGTATTTT; cdr3_aa: CASSLVSGRDTQYF
clone_size: many; v_call: TRBV11-3; j_call: TRBJ2-1; d_call: TRBD1; cdr3_nt: TGTGCCAGCAGCTCCCGACAGGGGAGCTCCTACAATGAGCAGTTCTTC; cdr3_aa: CASSSRQGSSYNEQFF
clone_size: many; v_call: TRBV9; j_call: TRBJ1-2; d_call: NA; cdr3_nt: TGTGCCAGCAGCTCCCGGGACGCCTTTCGTACAGTGCGAGGCTACACCTTC; cdr3_aa: CASSSRDAFRTVRGYTF
clone_size: NA; v_call: TRBV9; j_call: TRBJ2-2; d_call: NA; cdr3_nt: TGTGCCAGCAGCGTGACTATGAATAACACCGGGGAGCTGTTTTTT; cdr3_aa: CASSVTMNNTGELFF
clone_size: many; v_call: TRBV19; j_call: TRBJ1-1; d_call: NA; cdr3_nt: TGTGCCAGTAGTATGCTTTTCGGGGCGTACACTGAAGCTTTCTTT; cdr3_aa: CASSMLFGAYTEAFF
clone_size: NA; v_call: TRBV20-1; j_call: TRBJ1-5; d_call: NA; cdr3_nt: TGCAGTGCTAGGGGGCTTAACCGGGACGTCAACAATCAGCCCCAGCATTTT; cdr3_aa: CSARGLNRDVNNQPQHF
clone_size: few; v_call: TRBV9; j_call: TRBJ1-2; d_call: TRBD1; cdr3_nt: TGTGCCAGCAGCATCCAGGACAGGGGCCCCTATGGCTACACCTTC; cdr3_aa: CASSIQDRGPYGYTF
clone_size: NA; v_call: TRBV10-1; j_call: TRBJ2-2; d_call: TRBD2; cdr3_nt: TGCGCCAGCAGTGAGACTATGGGACTAGCGGGGAACACCGGGGAGCTGTTTTTT; cdr3_aa: CASSETMGLAGNTGELFF
clone_size: many; v_call: TRBV12-3/TRBV12-4; j_call: TRBJ2-2; d_call: NA; cdr3_nt: TGTGCCAGCAGCCCTAGGTCCACCGGGGAGCTGTTTTTT; cdr3_aa: CASSPRSTGELFF
clone_size: many; v_call: TRBV7-9; j_call: TRBJ1-4; d_call: NA; cdr3_nt: TGTGCCAGCAGCTTGGACAGCGCTAATGAAAAACTGTTTTTT; cdr3_aa: CASSLDSANEKLFF
clone_size: many; v_call: TRBV15; j_call: TRBJ2-1; d_call: TRBD2; cdr3_nt: TGTGCCACCAGCAGAGCAGCGGGGCTACCTTACAATGAGCAGTTCTTC; cdr3_aa: CATSRAAGLPYNEQFF
clone_size: NA; v_call: TRBV19; j_call: TRBJ1-3; d_call: NA; cdr3_nt: TGTGCCAGTAGTGTCGCCTCTGGAAACACCATATATTTT; cdr3_aa: CASSVASGNTIYF
clone_size: many; v_call: TRBV5-1; j_call: TRBJ2-3; d_call: NA; cdr3_nt: TGCGCCAGCAGCTTGGCCGGCAGGGGCCGATCAGTAGAGTATTTT; cdr3_aa: CASSLAGRGRSVEYF
clone_size: NA; v_call: TRBV6-1; j_call: TRBJ2-3; d_call: NA; cdr3_nt: TGTGCCAGCAGAAATGGGGATACGCAGTATTTT; cdr3_aa: CASRNGDTQYF
clone_size: many; v_call: TRBV30; j_call: TRBJ2-7; d_call: NA; cdr3_nt: TGTGCCTGGGGGGGGTTGAGTGGCGAGCAGTACTTC; cdr3_aa: CAWGGLSGEQYF
clone_size: NA; v_call: TRBV28; j_call: TRBJ2-2; d_call: NA; cdr3_nt: TGTGCCAGCAAGACTATTAACACCGGGGAGCTGTTTTTT; cdr3_aa: CASKTINTGELFF
clone_size: many; v_call: TRBV29-1; j_call: TRBJ2-1; d_call: NA; cdr3_nt: TGCAGCGTCACCCCCCTACCAGCCGCCGGGAGAGTGAATGAGCAGTTCTTC; cdr3_aa: CSVTPLPAAGRVNEQFF
clone_size: many; v_call: TRBV30; j_call: TRBJ2-2; d_call: TRBD2; cdr3_nt: TGTGCCTGGAGTGGGGGGACTAGTTTGTCCGGGGAGCTGTTTTTT; cdr3_aa: CAWSGGTSLSGELFF
clone_size: many; v_call: TRBV11-3; j_call: TRBJ2-7; d_call: NA; cdr3_nt: TGTGCCAGCAGCTACCAGGGTGGCAGGCAGTCCTACGAGCAGTACTTC; cdr3_aa: CASSYQGGRQSYEQYF
clone_size: many; v_call: TRBV5-6; j_call: TRBJ2-3; d_call: NA; cdr3_nt: TGTGCCAGCAGCTTGGTGGGGTGGTCTAGCACAGATACGCAGTATTTT; cdr3_aa: CASSLVGWSSTDTQYF
clone_size: many; v_call: TRBV14; j_call: TRBJ1-4; d_call: TRBD1; cdr3_nt: TGTGCCAGCAGCCGCGACAGGGTTATAACTAATGAAAAACTGTTTTTT; cdr3_aa: CASSRDRVITNEKLFF
clone_size: many; v_call: TRBV19; j_call: TRBJ2-7; d_call: NA; cdr3_nt: TGTGCCAGTAGTGACACGTCAGGGGCCGTACGATCGGAGCAGTACTTC; cdr3_aa: CASSDTSGAVRSEQYF
clone_size: few; v_call: TRBV27; j_call: TRBJ2-2; d_call: NA; cdr3_nt: TGTGCCAGCAGTTTACTTGGCTACAACACCGGGGAGCTGTTTTTT; cdr3_aa: CASSLLGYNTGELFF
clone_size: many; v_call: TRBV11-2; j_call: TRBJ2-7; d_call: NA; cdr3_nt: TGTGCCAGCAGCTTACGACAGGCATTCTACGAGCAGTACTTC; cdr3_aa: CASSLRQAFYEQYF